The 17 T cell receptor beta chains in this list originate from one sample, sequenced in a study of cytomegalovirus exposure and HLA in healthy donors. The PCR was carried out with 60 Vbeta primers and 13 Jbeta primers. Using immunoSEQ multiplex PCR, the repertoire was profiled, and TCRdb retains in-frame clones only, with some absent. The table lists more than 110,000 clones, roughly 80% of them singletons. The material sequenced was PBMCs. These receptors were taken from a man in his forties or fifties in good health and CMV-seropositive.

This clone appeared a few times. This CDR3 reads CASSLAGTGEKLFF. CDR3 bases: TGTGCCAGCAGTTTAGCGGGGACTGGTGAAAAACTGTTTTTT. The V gene is TRBV28, the J gene TRBJ1-4, with D possibly being TRBD1 (5 bases). V was cut by 2 bases and J by 7 bases, with 11 bases left in between. This CDR3 comprises 14 residues. Looked up from germline, CDR1 is MDHEN and CDR2 is SYDVKM. Filled out from reference TRBV28 and TRBJ1-4, the complete variable domain reads DVKVTQSSRYLVKRTGEKVFLECVQDMDHENMFWYRQDPGLGLRLIYFSYDVKMKEKGDIPEGYSVSREKKERFSLILESASTNQTSMYLCASSLAGTGEKLFFGSGTQLSVL.

This clone was observed a few times. Germline is not matched at one junction end, which may reflect a read error. The chain carries TRBV7-9 and TRBJ1-1; possibly TRBD1 for D (5 bases). CDR1 and CDR2 (germline): SEHNR, FQNEAQ (reference sequence). The CDR3 is 17 residues long. The CDR3 sequence is CSSSSTGSMVGYTEAFF. CDR3 in DNA: TGTTCCAGCAGCTCTACAGGTTCGATGGTTGGGTACACTGAAGCTTTCTTT.

The V call is TRBV5-6, the J call TRBJ1-2; 11 bases are a match to TRBD1. Germline V CDR1 and CDR2: SGHDT, YYEEEE. The V gene end was trimmed by 4 bases and the J gene end by 9 bases; junction bases not matched to a gene: 5. The CDR3 is made up of 13 amino acids. The CDR3: CASSLDRGLSYTF. CDR3 nucleotide sequence: TGTGCCAGCAGCCTGGACAGGGGGCTTAGCTACACCTTC.

V gene TRBV5-6 combines with J gene TRBJ2-7; D is unresolved. This CDR3 is built from 13 residues. Germline V gives CDR1 SGHDT, CDR2 YYEEEE. V was shortened by 0 bases and J by 2 bases, with 6 bases between the two germline ends. Here the CDR3 reads CASSLGAAYEQYF. CDR3 nucleotide sequence: TGTGCCAGCAGCTTGGGGGCAGCCTACGAGCAGTACTTC.

This sequence joins TRBV18 and TRBJ1-5; D perhaps matches TRBD1 (6 bases). This CDR3 is built from 18 residues. Germline V gives CDR1 KGHSH, CDR2 LQKENI. The V end lost 3 bases, the J end lost 1 base, and 19 bases lay between the germline ends. The CDR3 region is CASSPNSPGATSNQPQHF. The CDR3 nucleotides read TGTGCCAGCTCACCCAACTCGCCAGGGGCAACGAGCAATCAGCCCCAGCATTTT.

The rearrangement uses TRBV29-1 and TRBJ2-5, with D possibly TRBD1 on 5 matching bases. The germline V gene has CDR1 SQVTM and CDR2 ANQGSEA. This CDR3 spans 13 amino acids. The germline V and J ends were trimmed by 1 base and 4 bases, with 10 bases remaining between them. CDR3 sequence: CSVEVTGPETQYF. CDR3 in DNA: TGCAGCGTTGAAGTTACAGGTCCAGAGACCCAGTACTTC.

This clone has only one observation. The J gene is TRBJ1-3, the V gene TRBV13; D possibly corresponds to TRBD1 (6 bases). The CDR3 spans 14 residues. Trimming cost V 5 bases and J 4 bases, with 12 bases left between them. The germline gives CDR1 PRHDT, CDR2 FYEKMQ (reference sequence). The CDR3 DNA reads as TGTGCCAGCAGCCACCCAGGGGAAGGAAACACCATATATTTT. Its protein product is CASSHPGEGNTIYF.

The gene calls are TRBV9 and TRBJ2-1; maybe TRBD1 (5 bases). V lost 3 bases, J lost 7 bases, and 14 bases lay in between. Germline assignment: CDR1 SGDLS and CDR2 YYNGEE. This CDR3 region has 14 residues. CDR3 bases: TGTGCCAGCAGCGCCAGGGTGTTTACAAATGAGCAGTTCTTC. Translation: CASSARVFTNEQFF. Variable domain in full (rest from reference TRBV9 and TRBJ2-1): DSGVTQTPKHLITATGQRVTLRCSPRSGDLSVYWYQQSLDQGLQFLIQYYNGEERAKGNILERFSAQQFPDLHSELNLSSLELGDSALYFCASSARVFTNEQFFGPGTRLTVL.

The rearrangement uses TRBV4-1 and TRBJ1-2; unclear D gene. Trimming stripped 3 bases from V and 5 bases from J, with 16 bases between. Germline loops: CDR1 MGHRA, CDR2 YSYEKL. This CDR3 comprises 15 residues. The CDR3, as DNA: TGCGCCAGCAGCCACCCGACATCCTTGTGGTATGGCTACACCTTC. This codes for CASSHPTSLWYGYTF.

This sequence joins TRBV4-1 and TRBJ2-6; D is uncertain. Trimming left V 4 bases short and J 0 bases short, with 7 bases between. In germline, CDR1 is MGHRA, CDR2 YSYEKL. This CDR3 comprises 15 residues. The CDR3 here is CASSLQYSGANVLTF. The CDR3 nucleotides are TGCGCCAGCAGCCTTCAGTACTCTGGGGCCAACGTCCTGACTTTC.

The CDR3 region is CAWRTLGSYNEQFF. CDR3 coding DNA: TGTGCCTGGAGGACACTGGGCTCCTACAATGAGCAGTTCTTC. The rearrangement joins TRBV30 to TRBJ2-1; D unclear. Trimming pared 3 bases from V and 0 bases from J, leaving 9 bases between. This CDR3 comprises 14 residues. Germline assignment: CDR1 GTSNPN and CDR2 SVGIG (reference sequence).

The rearrangement uses TRBV4-2 and TRBJ2-1; 12 bases align to TRBD2. The CDR3 contains 14 residues. The V segment lost 7 bases and the J segment 5 bases; nucleotides outside the gene matches: 3. The germline CDR1 and CDR2 sequences are LGHNA and YNFKEQ. The CDR3 is CASMTSGSHNEQFF. The CDR3 nucleotides read TGTGCCAGCATGACTAGCGGGAGCCACAATGAGCAGTTCTTC.

The rearrangement uses TRBV19 and TRBJ1-1; 8 bases fit TRBD1. Germline CDR1 LNHDA, CDR2 SQIVND (reference sequence). The CDR3 length is 16 residues. The V gene end was trimmed by 7 bases and the J gene end by 8 bases; junction bases not matched to a gene: 18. Here the CDR3 reads CASILNSGGRWGEAFF. As DNA, the CDR3 is TGTGCCAGTATCCTTAACTCAGGGGGCCGGTGGGGAGAAGCTTTCTTT.

The V call is TRBV7-9, the J call TRBJ2-1, with a possible D match to TRBD1 (5 bases). V lost 1 base and J 2 bases, leaving 9 bases between the germline ends. The germline V gene has CDR1 SEHNR and CDR2 FQNEAQ (reference sequence). The CDR3 length is 15 residues. The CDR3 reads CASSLVAGTYNEQFF. The CDR3 nucleotides are TGTGCCAGCAGCTTAGTAGCAGGGACCTACAATGAGCAGTTCTTC.

The chain combines TRBV7-8 with TRBJ2-3, with D possibly being TRBD1 (5 bases). The V gene's germline CDR1 is SGHVS and CDR2 FQNEAQ. V was trimmed by 1 base and J by 4 bases, leaving 12 bases between them. This CDR3 spans 15 amino acids. In DNA, the CDR3 is TGTGCCAGCAGCTTAGACAGGTCTATCGCAGATACGCAGTATTTT. Residues: CASSLDRSIADTQYF.

This clone was found once. The rearrangement uses TRBV7-9 and TRBJ1-2; no clear D. With 3 bases removed from V and 6 bases from J, the gap between germline ends came to 14 bases. The CDR3 loop spans 14 amino acids. Germline V gives CDR1 SEHNR, CDR2 FQNEAQ (reference sequence). CDR3 residues: CASSLVNEEDGYTF. Here the CDR3 DNA reads TGTGCCAGCAGCTTGGTTAACGAAGAGGATGGCTACACCTTC.

The V call is TRBV5-1, the J call TRBJ1-5; tentative D call: TRBD1 (5 bases). The CDR3 runs to 14 residues. In germline, CDR1 is SGHRS, CDR2 YFSETQ. V lost 2 bases, J lost 4 bases, and 10 bases lay in between. Here the CDR3 reads CASSFGGVNQPQHF. Here the CDR3 DNA reads TGCGCCAGCAGCTTCGGAGGGGTAAATCAGCCCCAGCATTTT.